The sequence of this T cell receptor (beta chain) was determined in a study of cytomegalovirus exposure and HLA in healthy donors. Study outcomes and limitations: Analyzed later, most CMV-associated TCR beta chains appeared HLA-restricted.

The CDR3 contains 15 residues. The V gene's germline CDR1 is SGHTA and CDR2 FQGNSA. V shed 1 base and J shed 7 bases, with 17 bases lying between them. PCR used 60 Vbeta primers and 13 Jbeta primers. The table came from immunoSEQ multiplex PCR; TCRdb's copy has only in-frame clones and leaves some out. The sample holds around 120,000 clones, roughly four fifths seen once. About this clone: The target antigen is unknown.

Sequences were obtained from PBMCs. The rearrangement links TRBV7-2 to TRBJ2-7; the D gene is possibly TRBD2 (6 bases). The sequence derives from a woman aged 35 to 49 in good health and CMV-seropositive. The CDR3: CASSLVALGGGEQYF. The CDR3 nucleotides read TGTGCCAGCAGCTTAGTTGCTCTGGGGGGTGGGGAGCAGTACTTC.